One and the same sample provided the 25 T cell receptor beta chains below, sequenced in a study of cytomegalovirus exposure and HLA in healthy donors. PCR was performed using 60 Vbeta and 13 Jbeta primers. Some clones are missing from TCRdb's copy, which holds only in-frame ones; the method was immunoSEQ multiplex PCR. This sample has about 110,000 clones, with roughly 82% found just once. Sequences were obtained from PBMCs. The origin of the receptors is a man over 45 in good health and CMV-seronegative.

For this clone: At one end, the junction sequence differs from germline, possibly due to a read error. The genes are TRBV7-7 and TRBJ1-5, with 8 positions matching TRBD1. This CDR3 has 13 residues. Germline CDR1 is SSHAT and CDR2 is FNYEAQ (reference sequence). The CDR3 DNA reads TGTGCTAGCAGCTTAGACAGGGGTCAGCCCCAGCATTTT. Protein product: CASSLDRGQPQHF.

This clone was seen a few times. This chain uses TRBV18 with TRBJ1-1, with D perhaps TRBD1 (6 bases). This CDR3 is 14 amino acids long. V lost 6 bases and J 1 base, leaving 12 bases between the germline ends. Looked up from germline, CDR1 is KGHSH and CDR2 is LQKENI. In DNA form, the CDR3 reads TGTGCCAGCTCTCCCCGGACAGAGAACACTGAAGCTTTCTTT. As protein: CASSPRTENTEAFF.

V usage is TRBV7-2 and J usage is TRBJ1-3, with 9 bases aligning to TRBD1. The CDR3 is made up of 13 amino acids. V lost 4 bases, J lost 9 bases, and 4 bases stayed unmatched. Germline loops: CDR1 SGHTA, CDR2 FQGNSA. In nucleotides, the CDR3 is TGTGCCAGCAGCTCCAGACAGGGGGGCACCATATATTTT. It translates to CASSSRQGGTIYF.

The chain combines TRBV9 with TRBJ2-3; 7 nucleotides align to TRBD2. This CDR3 is 14 amino acids long. With 4 bases clipped from V and 6 bases from J, the junction kept 8 bases outside the gene matches. Germline CDR1 is SGDLS and CDR2 is YYNGEE. The CDR3 is CASSRPGGADTQYF. CDR3 DNA: TGTGCCAGCAGCCGACCGGGGGGAGCGGATACGCAGTATTTT.

The chain links TRBV5-1 to TRBJ2-7, with D maybe TRBD1 (5 bases). The CDR3 extends over 14 amino acids. Trimming pared 0 bases from V and 5 bases from J, leaving 12 bases between. Looked up from germline, CDR1 is SGHRS and CDR2 is YFSETQ. The CDR3 DNA sequence: TGCGCCAGCAGCTTGGCCGGCAGGGCGAACGAGCAGTACGTC. Protein sequence: CASSLAGRANEQYV.

The chain recombines TRBV28 with TRBJ1-4, with D hard to call. Germline V CDR1 and CDR2: MDHEN, SYDVKM. This CDR3 region has 15 residues. Trimming removed 3 bases from V and 3 bases from J, with 11 bases in between. The CDR3 reads CASSLGGSANEKLFF. The CDR3 DNA is TGTGCCAGCAGTTTGGGAGGGAGTGCTAATGAAAAACTGTTTTTT.

This clone was observed a handful of times. The chain links TRBV6-6 to TRBJ2-1; D gene unclear. Germline values: CDR1 MNHNY, CDR2 SVGAGI (reference sequence). The CDR3 spans 12 residues. The V and J ends lost 2 bases and 7 bases respectively, with 6 bases between them. CDR3 sequence: CASSYSPNEQFF. The CDR3 DNA is TGTGCCAGCAGTTACAGCCCTAATGAGCAGTTCTTC.

This rearrangement joins TRBV25-1 to TRBJ2-1; TRBD1 agrees at 8 bases. Germline CDR1 is MGHDK and CDR2 is SYGVNS. The CDR3 contains 14 residues. The ends lost 6 bases at V and 3 bases at J; junction bases unmatched: 4. In DNA form, the CDR3 reads TGTGCCAGCAGAGGACAGGGAGGCTACAATGAGCAGTTCTTC. Its protein is CASRGQGGYNEQFF.

The chain is built from TRBV4-3 and TRBJ1-2, with 11 bases that match TRBD1. The CDR3 consists of 16 residues. The germline CDR1 and CDR2 sequences are LGHNA and YSLEER. The ends lost 0 bases at V and 5 bases at J; junction bases unmatched: 5. The CDR3, as DNA: TGCGCCAGCAGCCAAGATGGGACAGGGGGAGCGTATGGCTACACCTTC. Its protein product is CASSQDGTGGAYGYTF.

The chain is built from TRBV6-6 and TRBJ1-5, with 7 nucleotides matching TRBD1. This CDR3 is 16 amino acids long. Trimming took 2 bases from V and 5 from J; bases not matched to a gene: 9. The germline CDR1 and CDR2 sequences are MNHNY and SVGAGI (reference sequence). The chain's CDR3 is CASSYSPQGKDQPQHF. The DNA for the CDR3 is TGTGCCAGCAGTTACAGTCCACAGGGGAAGGATCAGCCCCAGCATTTT.

V is TRBV11-2 and J is TRBJ2-1; possible D gene TRBD1, 5 bases. V gave up 2 bases and J gave up 4 bases, with 12 bases separating them. The CDR3 contains 15 residues. Germline loops: CDR1 SGHAT, CDR2 FQNNGV. For the CDR3, the DNA is TGTGCCAGCAGCTTAAGGGGCCTACTTTACAATGAGCAGTTCTTC. Amino acid sequence: CASSLRGLLYNEQFF.

J is TRBJ1-6 and V is TRBV18; D perhaps matches TRBD1 (6 bases). The V end was cut by 3 bases, the J end by 7 bases, with 16 bases between. Germline CDR1 KGHSH, CDR2 LQKENI. There are 16 residues in the CDR3. Here the CDR3 reads CASSPNQGSGNSPLHF. The CDR3 region has the DNA TGTGCCAGCTCACCGAACCAGGGGTCTGGGAATTCACCCCTCCACTTT.

The CDR3 nucleotides are TGCGCCAGCAGGCCTAGCGGCGTCACAGATACGCAGTATTTT. This sequence encodes CASRPSGVTDTQYF. This chain links TRBV5-1 with TRBJ2-3, with 7 bases that match TRBD2. The V gene end was trimmed by 5 bases and the J gene end by 2 bases; junction bases not matched to a gene: 5. This CDR3 comprises 14 residues. The germline V gene has CDR1 SGHRS and CDR2 YFSETQ.

V usage is TRBV7-2 and J usage is TRBJ2-1, with 10 bases lining up with TRBD1. CDR3 length equals 15 residues. Trimming removed 5 bases from V and 10 bases from J; junction bases left unmatched: 11. Germline CDR1 is SGHTA and CDR2 is FQGNSA. CDR3 sequence (DNA): TGTGCCAGCAGCCGCCAAACCGGGACAGGGGACGAGCAGTTCTTC. Protein product: CASSRQTGTGDEQFF. Drawing the rest from reference TRBV7-2 and TRBJ2-1, the complete variable domain is GAGVSQSPSNKVTEKGKDVELRCDPISGHTALYWYRQSLGQGLEFLIYFQGNSAPDKSGLPSDRFSAERTGGSVSTLTIQRTQQEDSAVYLCASSRQTGTGDEQFFGPGTRLTVL.

The chain links TRBV5-4 to TRBJ2-2, with 8 bases aligning to TRBD1. V lost 4 bases, J lost 5 bases, and 10 bases stayed unmatched. This CDR3 comprises 16 residues. Germline CDR1 and CDR2: SGHNT and YYREEE (reference sequence). The DNA for the CDR3 is TGTGCCAGCAGCCCTGGACAGGGAAGGAGGACCGGGGAGCTGTTTTTT. This encodes CASSPGQGRRTGELFF. Complete variable domain (other parts from reference TRBV5-4 and TRBJ2-2): ETGVTQSPTHLIKTRGQQVTLRCSSQSGHNTVSWYQQALGQGPQFIFQYYREEENGRGNFPPRFSGLQFPNYSSELNVNALELDDSALYLCASSPGQGRRTGELFFGEGSRLTVL.

This rearrangement joins TRBV5-1 to TRBJ2-3; D remains unclear. Trimming removed 1 base from V and 5 bases from J, with 11 bases in between. Germline CDR1 and CDR2: SGHRS and YFSETQ. CDR3 length: 14 residues. CDR3 nucleotide sequence: TGCGCCAGCAGCTTGATGAGGTTGGGAGATACGCAGTATTTT. This sequence encodes CASSLMRLGDTQYF.

The chain carries TRBV6-1 and TRBJ1-5; TRBD1 is a possible D gene (5 bases). The CDR3 runs to 15 residues. From germline, CDR1 is MNHNS and CDR2 SASEGT. V was shortened by 5 bases and J by 0 bases, with 11 bases between the two germline ends. In DNA form, the CDR3 reads TGTGCCAGCAGTCTGCAGGGTTATAGCAATCAGCCCCAGCATTTT. As protein: CASSLQGYSNQPQHF.

This clone was seen just once. The genes are TRBV7-3 and TRBJ2-3; tentatively, D is TRBD2 (6 bases). Trimming removed 3 bases at V and 5 bases at J, with 15 bases between. Looked up from germline, CDR1 is SGHTA and CDR2 is FQGTGA. This CDR3 has 15 residues. CDR3 DNA: TGTGCCAGCAGCTTGCGCGGGGAGGATTTAGATACGCAGTATTTT. It is translated as CASSLRGEDLDTQYF.

This clone was counted only a few times. V and J are TRBV11-2 and TRBJ2-1; 7 bases agree with TRBD2. This CDR3 is built from 15 residues. Germline CDR1 reads SGHAT; CDR2 reads FQNNGV. The ends lost 7 bases at V and 2 bases at J; junction bases unmatched: 8. CDR3 loop: CASTPIGGTYNEQFF. DNA for the CDR3: TGTGCCAGCACCCCAATCGGGGGGACCTACAATGAGCAGTTCTTC.

This chain links TRBV5-1 with TRBJ2-5; 10 bases fit TRBD2. With 7 bases clipped from V and 5 bases from J, the junction kept 14 bases outside the gene matches. The germline V gene has CDR1 SGHRS and CDR2 YFSETQ. The CDR3 is made up of 16 amino acids. DNA of the CDR3: TGCGCCAGCGGCTCCTTACTAGCGGGGCCGATGGAGACCCAGTACTTC. Translated, it gives CASGSLLAGPMETQYF.

The V gene is TRBV6-6, the J gene TRBJ2-7; 7 bases agree with TRBD1. CDR1 and CDR2 from the germline V gene are MNHNY and SVGAGI (reference sequence). This CDR3 has 15 residues. J lost 3 bases, V lost 5 bases, and 10 bases had no gene match. The CDR3 DNA reads as TGTGCCAGCAGTACCCACGGGACAGAGAGCTACGAGCAGTACTTC. Protein: CASSTHGTESYEQYF.

Turning to this clone: One end of the junction varies from germline; a read error may be responsible. Other DNA variants within this sample encode the same CDR3. J is TRBJ2-2 and V is TRBV5-1; 10 positions match TRBD1. The length of the CDR3 is 16 residues. Germline CDR1 and CDR2: SGHRS and YFSETQ. The CDR3 DNA sequence: TGCGCCAGCAGCCAAAAGACAGGGGGCCACACCGGGGAGTTGTTTTTT. Protein sequence: CASSQKTGGHTGELFF.

V and J are TRBV7-7 and TRBJ2-2, with a tentative D call TRBD1 (5 bases). The germline V and J ends were trimmed by 5 bases and 7 bases, with 20 bases remaining between them. This CDR3 has 16 residues. Germline V gene sequence: CDR1 SSHAT, CDR2 FNYEAQ (reference sequence). CDR3 DNA sequence: TGTGCCAGCAGCGTCCAGCGCCAGGGCAATGGCGGGGAGCTGTTTTTT. Its translation is CASSVQRQGNGGELFF.

The chain joins TRBV11-1 to TRBJ1-1, with TRBD1 matching over 7 bases. Germline CDR1 and CDR2: SGHAT and FQDESV (reference sequence). The V and J ends lost 4 bases and 13 bases, in that order; junction bases with no gene match: 9. The length of the CDR3 is 12 residues. CDR3: CASSSDRLEGFF. CDR3 in DNA: TGTGCCAGCAGCTCGGACAGGTTAGAGGGTTTCTTT.

The V call is TRBV5-1, the J call TRBJ1-1; 7 positions agree with TRBD1. This CDR3 contains 15 residues. Germline-derived CDR1 and CDR2 are SGHRS and YFSETQ. V lost 4 bases and J lost 4; bases outside the gene matches: 10. The CDR3 protein is CASSALQTGSTEAFF. DNA for the CDR3: TGCGCCAGCAGCGCCCTCCAGACAGGGAGCACTGAAGCTTTCTTT.